This T cell receptor beta chain derives from a study of T cells in Graves' hyperthyroidism and ophthalmopathy. This clonotype has a count of ten or more. Its antigen is unknown. Diagnosis rested on symptoms, serum thyroxine and TRAb, thyroid ultrasound, and orbital computed tomography. Germline CDR1 and CDR2: DFQATT and SNEGSKA (reference sequence). V lost 1 base, J lost 6 bases, and 17 bases stayed unmatched. This CDR3 is 18 amino acids long. Notes on the study in general: Ophthalmopathy and stable hyperthyroidism were told apart by a 13 V-J model. Most clonotypes that expanded in the thyroid above 0.001 also showed up in blood. In validation, the model predicted ophthalmopathy. These predictions came a median about 6.2 months before onset.

Amplified TCR beta CDR3 regions derived from RNA transcripts. Carried out on the TCR CDR3, a first-round RT-PCR used the HTBI primer set. One entry per CDR3 protein, called by TCRdb with MiXCR from the multiplex PCR reads. Among about 500,000 distinct CDR3 sequences listed, 46% were seen once. The sequence derives from an adult woman with Graves' disease, either hyperthyroidism or ophthalmopathy (not recorded which). This rearrangement joins TRBV20-1 to TRBJ2-7; TRBD2 matches 11 bases. What was sequenced was peripheral blood or thyroid tissue (not recorded which). The CDR3 sequence: CSARGGAFSSGRFGEQYF. The CDR3 nucleotides read TGCAGTGCTAGAGGGGGCGCCTTCTCTAGCGGGAGGTTCGGCGAGCAGTACTTC.